The 9 T cell receptor beta chains listed next were all sequenced from one sample in a study of blood T cells in healthy people across ages (dated by TCRdb to 2015 to 2017). The method was 5' RACE. Data came from an Illumina HiSeq 2500. A second about 7 to 12 cycle PCR used a sample-barcoded 5' primer and a J-beta primer mix. Using fastp at Q25 and MiXCR, TCRdb reprocessed the public reads and kept productive beta chains. Records with the same CDR3 protein are collapsed into one entry carrying the most frequent genes and DNA. The sample table holds around 1,100,000 distinct CDR3 sequences, of which about two fifths were seen once. In total, the top ten clones hold about an eighth of the sample. Sequencing used blood. The receptor source for this set is a man younger than 35 in good health.

This clonotype was observed a handful of times. The rearrangement uses TRBV7-9 and TRBJ1-2; the D gene is possibly TRBD1 (5 bases). This CDR3 has 13 residues. The V and J ends lost 5 bases and 11 bases respectively, with 18 bases between them. Germline V CDR1 and CDR2: SEHNR, FQNEAQ (reference sequence). The CDR3 here is CASSQQATDEYTF. The CDR3 DNA follows: TGTGCCAGCAGCCAACAGGCGACAGACGAATACACCTTC.

The rearrangement uses TRBV10-3 and TRBJ2-7; maybe TRBD1 (6 bases). Trimming left V 6 bases short and J 2 bases short, with 11 bases between. Germline CDR1 is ENHRY and CDR2 is SYGVKD. CDR3 length: 13 residues. The CDR3 nucleotides read TGTGCCATCAGCACAGGGTCGGCCTACGAGCAGTACTTC. Protein: CAISTGSAYEQYF.

The rearrangement joins TRBV5-5 to TRBJ2-3, with 7 bases fitting TRBD2. The CDR3 consists of 15 residues. Germline V lookup: CDR1 SGHKS, CDR2 YYEKEE (reference sequence). Trimming cost V 1 base and J 4 bases; bases outside gene matches: 6. CDR3 sequence: CASSLRGDLADTQYF. The CDR3 nucleotides read TGTGCCAGCAGCTTGCGGGGGGACTTAGCAGATACGCAGTATTTT.

The table lists this clonotype with a few counts. The chain combines TRBV6-2 or TRBV6-3 with TRBJ1-5; 7 bases are shared with TRBD1. V shed 5 bases, J shed 0 bases, and the junction held 4 bases outside the gene matches. Germline CDR1 reads MNHEY; CDR2 reads SVGEGT. The CDR3 is 15 residues long. CDR3: CASSHRDSSNQPQHF. The CDR3 DNA is TGTGCCAGCAGTCACCGGGACAGTAGCAATCAGCCCCAGCATTTT.

The chain couples TRBV4-1 to TRBJ1-1; D uncertain. V dropped 2 bases and J dropped 5 bases, with 15 bases sitting between them. CDR1 is MGHRA, CDR2 YSYEKL, per germline. The CDR3 is 15 residues long. CDR3 bases: TGCGCCAGCAGCCAAACCGGGCCCATCGGGACTGAAGCTTTCTTT. Its translation is CASSQTGPIGTEAFF.

This clonotype was recorded at least ten times. The gene calls are TRBV4-3 and TRBJ2-1; D not certain. Per germline, CDR1 LGHNA and CDR2 YSLEER. With 0 bases removed from V and 5 bases from J, the gap between germline ends came to 14 bases. This CDR3 contains 16 residues. This CDR3 is CASSQDAGPNDNEQFF. The CDR3 region has the DNA TGCGCCAGCAGCCAAGATGCAGGCCCGAACGACAATGAGCAGTTCTTC.

This clonotype was observed a handful of times. The chain couples TRBV5-1 to TRBJ1-4, with a weak D call TRBD1 (6 bases). This CDR3 has 14 residues. CDR1 and CDR2 from the germline V gene are SGHRS and YFSETQ. V lost 5 bases and J 6 bases, leaving 14 bases between the germline ends. CDR3 bases: TGCGCCAGCAGTCCCGGACAGATCGATGAAAAACTGTTTTTT. Its translation: CASSPGQIDEKLFF.

This chain links TRBV18 with TRBJ2-3; 8 nucleotides agree with TRBD2. J lost 2 bases, V lost 0 bases, and 7 bases had no gene match. The CDR3 is made up of 17 amino acids. Germline V gene data show CDR1 as KGHSH and CDR2 as LQKENI. In DNA form, the CDR3 reads TGTGCCAGCTCACCACCGACTAGCGCGGGGTTCACAGATACGCAGTATTTT. It is translated as CASSPPTSAGFTDTQYF. Supplemented by reference TRBV18 and TRBJ2-3, the full variable domain reads NAGVMQNPRHLVRRRGQEARLRCSPMKGHSHVYWYRQLPEEGLKFMVYLQKENIIDESGMPKERFSAEFPKEGPSILRIQQVVRGDSAAYFCASSPPTSAGFTDTQYFGPGTRLTVL.

The rearrangement joins TRBV29-1 to TRBJ1-1; TRBD1 is a possible D gene (5 bases). This CDR3 has 11 residues. Germline CDR1 is SQVTM and CDR2 is ANQGSEA. V shed 8 bases and J shed 1 base, with 8 bases lying between them. The chain's CDR3 is CSIGENTEAFF. The CDR3 DNA follows: TGCAGCATAGGGGAGAACACTGAAGCTTTCTTT.